Listed below are T cell receptor beta chains from one sample, sequenced in a study of T cell repertoires in cytomegalovirus infection. No antigens are known for them. TCRdb independently ran MiXCR on the reads; one entry per CDR3 protein. The table has about 500,000 distinct CDR3 sequences, 33% seen once. The starting material was cultured PBMCs, obtained from culture after CMV antigen stimulation. The receptors originated from a human donor in good health (CMV status not recorded). Some clones in this sample may be carry-over from other donors' samples. Each CDR3 is given with its conserved first and last residue. D genes are given only for firm matches. Expanded clones get a size class; other rows say once, few or many, or leave the size out.

len,abundance,d_gene,v_gene,j_gene,CDR3nt,CDR3aa
13,few,.,TRBV5-1,TRBJ2-1,TGCGCCAGCAGTCGGGGATGGGACTCTGAGCAGTTCTTC,CASSRGWDSEQFF
17,.,.,TRBV6-6,TRBJ1-2,TGTGCCAGCAGTCAACGTCTTGGCAGAGGAGGGGTCTATGGCTACACCTTC,CASSQRLGRGGVYGYTF
13,few,TRBD2,TRBV7-2,TRBJ2-3,TGTGCCAGCAGCTTAAGCGGGACTCGAACGCAGTATTTT,CASSLSGTRTQYF
15,once,.,TRBV12-5,TRBJ2-2,TGTGCTAGTGGTTTGGTTAGTTATAAGTCCGGGGAGCTGTTTTTT,CASGLVSYKSGELFF
15,.,TRBD2,TRBV4-1,TRBJ2-3,TGCGCCAGCAGGAAGCTAGCGGGAGTGTCAGATACGCAGTATTTT,CASRKLAGVSDTQYF
10,.,.,TRBV20-1,TRBJ2-3,TGCAGTGCTAGATTGGATACGCAGTATTTT,CSARLDTQYF
13,few,.,TRBV6-1,TRBJ1-1,TGTGCCAGCCTGGGGTTTCGGGACACTGAAGCTTTCTTT,CASLGFRDTEAFF
14,.,.,TRBV7-9,TRBJ1-6,TGTGCCAGCAGCCCCTACGGGTCAAATTCACCCCTCCACTTT,CASSPYGSNSPLHF
16,.,.,TRBV7-2,TRBJ2-5,TGTGCCAGCAGCTTATGGGACCGCGGCGGGCAAGAGACCCAGTACTTC,CASSLWDRGGQETQYF
15,.,TRBD2,TRBV14,TRBJ2-3,TGTGCCAGCAGCCAATATAGCGGGGTAACAGATACGCAGTATTTT,CASSQYSGVTDTQYF
19,few,TRBD2,TRBV6-5,TRBJ2-3,TGTGCCAGCAGTTACTTCGCCGGGACTAGCGGTTCTAGCACAGATACGCAGTATTTT,CASSYFAGTSGSSTDTQYF
14,few,.,TRBV5-1,TRBJ2-1,TGCGCCAGCAGCCGGGAACCCGGAATCAATGAGCAGTTCTTC,CASSREPGINEQFF
15,.,TRBD2,TRBV7-6,TRBJ2-1,TGTGCCAGCAGTCCATCTCTAGCGGGAGCAAAAGAGCAGTTCTTC,CASSPSLAGAKEQFF
15,many,.,TRBV7-2,TRBJ2-3,TGTGCCAGCAGCTCAATAGCGCTAACCACAGATACGCAGTATTTT,CASSSIALTTDTQYF
14,once,.,TRBV7-9,TRBJ1-1,TGTGCCAGCAGGAGGACAGAAGAGAACACTGAAGCTTTCTTT,CASRRTEENTEAFF
14,few,TRBD1,TRBV7-7,TRBJ1-4,TGTGCCAGCAGCCAAGGGGGCGCCGGTGAAAAACTGTTTTTT,CASSQGGAGEKLFF
12,.,.,TRBV19,TRBJ2-5,TGTGCCAGTCATCAGGACCCCGGGGCCCAGTACTTC,CASHQDPGAQYF
16,few,TRBD2,TRBV19,TRBJ2-1,TGTGCCAGCACCACCGAACTAGCGGGAGGATACAATGAGCAGTTCTTC,CASTTELAGGYNEQFF
13,.,.,TRBV12-3/TRBV12-4,TRBJ1-1,TGTGCCAGCCGTCCCCAGGTGAACACTGAAGCTTTCTTT,CASRPQVNTEAFF
16,.,.,TRBV4-1,TRBJ1-4,TGCGCCAGCAGCCAAGAGACTACTGCAACTAATGAAAAACTGTTTTTT,CASSQETTATNEKLFF
15,.,.,TRBV20-1,TRBJ1-3,TGCAGTGCTAGTCTGCCGGTGAGCTCTGGAAACACCATATATTTT,CSASLPVSSGNTIYF
14,few,.,TRBV6-2/TRBV6-3,TRBJ2-2,TGTGCCAGCAGTTACGTGACCTCAGGCGGGGAGCTGTTTTTT,CASSYVTSGGELFF
16,few,TRBD2,TRBV19,TRBJ2-1,TGTGCCAGTAGTATACTAGCGGGAGGAAGGTACAATGAGCAGTTCTTC,CASSILAGGRYNEQFF
17,.,TRBD2,TRBV7-9,TRBJ2-1,TGTGCCAGCACCAAGGGTTTAGCGGGATTTCGAGACAATGAGCAGTTCTTC,CASTKGLAGFRDNEQFF
17,.,.,TRBV5-6,TRBJ1-5,TGTGCCAGCAGCACGGGACCGGGAGGGTCGGGCAATCAGCCCCAGCATTTT,CASSTGPGGSGNQPQHF
13,.,.,TRBV7-2,TRBJ2-3,TGTGCCAGCATGGTCGGGAACACAGATACGCAGTATTTT,CASMVGNTDTQYF
14,few,TRBD1,TRBV27,TRBJ2-4,TGTGCCAGCAGGCCCGACAGGGGGAATAACATTCAGTACTTC,CASRPDRGNNIQYF
15,.,TRBD2,TRBV6-1,TRBJ2-3,TGTGCCAGCCGATCCGCCGGGAGGGCTGAAGATACGCAGTATTTT,CASRSAGRAEDTQYF
15,.,.,TRBV4-1,TRBJ1-2,TGCGCCAGCAGCCAAGTCGCCAGGACTAACTATGGCTACACCTTC,CASSQVARTNYGYTF
15,many,.,TRBV7-2,TRBJ2-7,TGTGCCAGCAGCTCCGGGACCTCCCTAGCCTACGAGCAGTACTTC,CASSSGTSLAYEQYF
15,few,.,TRBV27,TRBJ2-7,TGTGCCAGCAGTTTAAAAGACGGGACTTCCCACGAGCAGTACTTC,CASSLKDGTSHEQYF
11,few,.,TRBV7-9,TRBJ2-1,TGTGCCAGCAGCTTAGGTGAGGAGCAGTTCTTC,CASSLGEEQFF
13,.,.,TRBV11-2,TRBJ1-2,TGTGCCAGCACCATCGGACGGAACTATGGCTACACCTTC,CASTIGRNYGYTF
14,.,TRBD2,TRBV20-1,TRBJ2-7,TGCAGTTCCGGGGGGGCGGGTATCTCCTACGAGCAGTACTTC,CSSGGAGISYEQYF
11,.,.,TRBV10-3,TRBJ2-3,TGTGCCATCAGGATCACAGATACGCAGTATTTT,CAIRITDTQYF
16,few,TRBD1,TRBV6-6,TRBJ1-6,TGTGCCAGCAGTTACTTAGGACAGGGCGAGGGTTCACCCCTCCACTTT,CASSYLGQGEGSPLHF
14,.,.,TRBV20-1,TRBJ2-1,TGCAGTGTCAGGGCCCGGGACAACTACAATGAGCAGTTCTTC,CSVRARDNYNEQFF
15,few,.,TRBV19,TRBJ1-4,TGTGCCAGTAGTTTTTCGACAGGATGGGGGGAAAAACTGTTTTTT,CASSFSTGWGEKLFF
15,many,.,TRBV7-2,TRBJ1-2,TGTGCCAGCAGCTTAGATCCCGGGGGGCGCTGGGGCTACACCTTC,CASSLDPGGRWGYTF
15,.,.,TRBV11-3,TRBJ2-3,TGTGCCAGCAGCTTGGGTTGGGGGAGCACAGATACGCAGTATTTT,CASSLGWGSTDTQYF
16,few,.,TRBV5-5,TRBJ1-5,TGTGCCAGCAGCTTGGGACCTGCGGGCTTTAATCAGCCCCAGCATTTT,CASSLGPAGFNQPQHF
14,.,.,TRBV20-1,TRBJ2-7,TGCAGTGCCAGCCCCCCTGGACGGGGCCCGGAGCAGTACTTC,CSASPPGRGPEQYF
14,.,.,TRBV5-1,TRBJ2-1,TGCGCCAGCAGCTTGAGCTCCCAGATCAGTGAGCAGTTCTTC,CASSLSSQISEQFF
14,.,.,TRBV11-3,TRBJ2-1,TGTGCCAGCAGCCCGTCCCCCCTGGAGTATGAGCAGTTCTTC,CASSPSPLEYEQFF
15,.,.,TRBV7-6,TRBJ1-6,TGTGCCAGCAGCTCCGGTCTATGGCTGAATTCACCCCTCCACTTT,CASSSGLWLNSPLHF
14,few,TRBD2,TRBV28,TRBJ2-1,TGTGCCACTCTCGGGCTGGGAGGGTATAATGAGCAGTTCTTC,CATLGLGGYNEQFF
14,many,.,TRBV7-2,TRBJ2-5,TGTGCCAGCAGCTTGGGACCGCACCAAGAGACCCAGTACTTC,CASSLGPHQETQYF
16,.,TRBD1,TRBV5-1,TRBJ2-5,TGCGCCAGCAGCACAACCGGGACAGGGTACCAAGAGACCCAGTACTTC,CASSTTGTGYQETQYF
12,.,.,TRBV7-9,TRBJ2-1,TGTGCCAGCAGCTTAGAGCTTAGGTTGGCGTTCTTC,CASSLELRLAFF